The clone carrying this T cell receptor beta chain appeared a few times. Its specificity is not known. This specimen comes from a study of T cell repertoires in cytomegalovirus infection. Study-wide context: Public signatures in TCR beta pointed to CMV infection and matching HLA type. Study-wide findings and caveats: Clonotypes of TCR beta that were HLA-C-restricted and CMV-specific dominated the ex vivo response. There were carriers of CMV plus the relevant HLA, and cumulative public TCR beta family frequency identified them.

MiXCR, run by TCRdb on the reads, gives a single entry per CDR3 protein. Among 640,000 or so distinct CDR3 sequences, 30% to 40% were seen once, and the ten largest hold roughly 18%. The clonotype comes from a human donor in good health (CMV status not recorded). Some clones in this sample may be carry-over from other donors' samples. Sequencing was performed on cultured PBMCs, taken from culture after CMV antigen stimulation.

The CDR3 protein is CASSLTRRDQPQHF. The CDR3 DNA follows: TGTGCCAGCAGTTTAACACGGAGGGATCAGCCCCAGCATTTT. The chain uses TRBV12-3 or TRBV12-4 and TRBJ1-5; D gene unclear. Trimming removed 2 bases at V and 5 bases at J, with 10 bases between. This CDR3 has 14 amino acids.